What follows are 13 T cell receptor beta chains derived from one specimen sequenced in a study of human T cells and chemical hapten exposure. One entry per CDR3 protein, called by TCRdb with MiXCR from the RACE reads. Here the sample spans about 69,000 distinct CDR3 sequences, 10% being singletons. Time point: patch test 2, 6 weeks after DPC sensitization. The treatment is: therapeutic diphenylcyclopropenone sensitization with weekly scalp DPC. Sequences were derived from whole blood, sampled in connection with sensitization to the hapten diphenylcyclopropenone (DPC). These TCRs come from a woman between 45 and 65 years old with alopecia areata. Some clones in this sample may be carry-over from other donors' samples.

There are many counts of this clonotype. For the CDR3, the DNA is TGTGCCAGCAGTGAAGCTGACAGTTCAAACATTCAGTACTTC. Protein product: CASSEADSSNIQYF. This sequence joins TRBV2 and TRBJ2-4, with a tentative D call TRBD1 (5 bases). V shed 0 bases and J shed 6 bases, with 9 bases lying between them. CDR1 is SNHLY and CDR2 is FYNNEI in the germline V gene. This CDR3 is built from 14 residues.

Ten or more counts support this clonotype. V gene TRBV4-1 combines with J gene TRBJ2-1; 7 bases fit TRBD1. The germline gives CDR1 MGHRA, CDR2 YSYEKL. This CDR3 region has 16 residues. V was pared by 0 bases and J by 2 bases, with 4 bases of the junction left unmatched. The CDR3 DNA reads TGCGCCAGCAGCCAAGACTCAGGGGGTACCTACAATGAGCAGTTCTTC. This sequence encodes CASSQDSGGTYNEQFF.

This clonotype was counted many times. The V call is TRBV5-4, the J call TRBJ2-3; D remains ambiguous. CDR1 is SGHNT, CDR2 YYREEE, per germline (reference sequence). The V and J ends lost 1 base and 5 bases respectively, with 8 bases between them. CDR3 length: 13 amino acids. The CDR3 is CASSLNVGDTQYF. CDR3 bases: TGTGCCAGCAGCTTGAATGTAGGAGATACGCAGTATTTT.

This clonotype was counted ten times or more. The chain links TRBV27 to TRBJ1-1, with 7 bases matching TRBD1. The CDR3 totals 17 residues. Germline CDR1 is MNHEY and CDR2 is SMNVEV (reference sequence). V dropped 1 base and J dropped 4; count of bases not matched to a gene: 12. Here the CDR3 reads CASSLYRATGAGTEAFF. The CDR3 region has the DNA TGTGCCAGCAGTTTATACCGAGCAACAGGGGCGGGCACTGAAGCTTTCTTT.

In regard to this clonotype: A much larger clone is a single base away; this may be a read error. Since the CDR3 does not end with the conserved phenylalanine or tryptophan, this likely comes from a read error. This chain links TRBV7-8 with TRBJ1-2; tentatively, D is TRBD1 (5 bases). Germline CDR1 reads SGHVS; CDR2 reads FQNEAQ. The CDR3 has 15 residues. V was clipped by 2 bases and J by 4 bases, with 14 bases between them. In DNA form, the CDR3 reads TGTGCCAGCAGCTTACACCAGAGAACAGGCTATGGCTACACCCTC. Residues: CASSLHQRTGYGYTL.

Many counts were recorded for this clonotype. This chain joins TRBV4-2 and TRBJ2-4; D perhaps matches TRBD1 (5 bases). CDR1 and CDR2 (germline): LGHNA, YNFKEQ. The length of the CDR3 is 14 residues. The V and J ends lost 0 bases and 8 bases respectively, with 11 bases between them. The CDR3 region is CASSQDLGRYIQYF. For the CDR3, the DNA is TGTGCCAGCAGCCAAGATTTGGGGCGGTACATTCAGTACTTC.

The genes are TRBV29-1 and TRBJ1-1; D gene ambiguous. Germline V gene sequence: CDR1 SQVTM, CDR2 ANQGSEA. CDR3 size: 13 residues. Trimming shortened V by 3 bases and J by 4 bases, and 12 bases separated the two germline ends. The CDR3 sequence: CSVEGVLFTEAFF. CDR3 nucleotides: TGCAGCGTTGAGGGAGTCTTGTTCACTGAAGCTTTCTTT.

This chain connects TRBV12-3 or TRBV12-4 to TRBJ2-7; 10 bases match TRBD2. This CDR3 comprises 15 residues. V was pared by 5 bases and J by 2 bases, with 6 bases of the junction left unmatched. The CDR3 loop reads CASSSLAGVPYEQYF. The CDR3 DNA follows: TGTGCCAGCAGTAGCCTAGCGGGAGTACCCTACGAGCAGTACTTC.

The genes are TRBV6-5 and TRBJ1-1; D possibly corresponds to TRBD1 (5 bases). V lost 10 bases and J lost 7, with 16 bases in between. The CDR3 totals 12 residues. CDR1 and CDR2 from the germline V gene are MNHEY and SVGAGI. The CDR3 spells CATLRVGNEAFF. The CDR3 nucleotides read TGTGCCACCCTCAGGGTGGGTAATGAAGCTTTCTTT.

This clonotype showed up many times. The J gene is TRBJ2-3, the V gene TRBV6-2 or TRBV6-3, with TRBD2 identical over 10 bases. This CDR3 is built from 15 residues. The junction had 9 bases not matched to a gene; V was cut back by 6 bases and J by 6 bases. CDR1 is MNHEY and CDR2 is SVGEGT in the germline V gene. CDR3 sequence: CASSPGLARLDTQYF. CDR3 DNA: TGTGCCAGCAGCCCGGGACTAGCGAGATTGGATACGCAGTATTTT.

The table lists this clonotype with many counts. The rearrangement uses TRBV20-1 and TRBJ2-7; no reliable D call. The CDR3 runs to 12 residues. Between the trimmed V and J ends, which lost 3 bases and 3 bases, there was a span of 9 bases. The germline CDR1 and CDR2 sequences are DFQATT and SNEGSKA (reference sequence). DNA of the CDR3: TGCAGTGCTAGTTCTTTCGACTACGAGCAGTACTTC. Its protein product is CSASSFDYEQYF.

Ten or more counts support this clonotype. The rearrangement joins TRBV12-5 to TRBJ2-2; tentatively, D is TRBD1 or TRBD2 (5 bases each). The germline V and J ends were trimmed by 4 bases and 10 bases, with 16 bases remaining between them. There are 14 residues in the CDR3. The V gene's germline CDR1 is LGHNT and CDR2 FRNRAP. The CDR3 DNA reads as TGTGCTAGTGGTTACCAGGGAACCGGGGCGGAGCTGTTTTTT. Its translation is CASGYQGTGAELFF.

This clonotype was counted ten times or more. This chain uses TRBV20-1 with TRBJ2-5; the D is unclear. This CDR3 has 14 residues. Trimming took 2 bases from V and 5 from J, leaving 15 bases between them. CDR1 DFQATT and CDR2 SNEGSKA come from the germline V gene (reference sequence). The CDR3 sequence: CSARHVSVLETQYF. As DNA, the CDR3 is TGCAGTGCTAGACACGTCTCGGTTCTGGAGACCCAGTACTTC.